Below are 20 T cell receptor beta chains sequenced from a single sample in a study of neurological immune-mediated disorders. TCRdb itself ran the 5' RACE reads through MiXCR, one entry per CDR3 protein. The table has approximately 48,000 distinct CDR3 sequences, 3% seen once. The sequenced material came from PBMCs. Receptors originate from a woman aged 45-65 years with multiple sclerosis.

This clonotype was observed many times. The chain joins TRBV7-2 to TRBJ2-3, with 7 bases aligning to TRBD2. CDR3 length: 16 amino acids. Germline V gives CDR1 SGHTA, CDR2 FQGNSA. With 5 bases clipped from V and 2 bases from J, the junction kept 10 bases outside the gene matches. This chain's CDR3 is CASSLSLADITDTQYF. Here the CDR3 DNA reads TGTGCCAGCAGCCTATCCCTAGCGGACATCACAGATACGCAGTATTTT.

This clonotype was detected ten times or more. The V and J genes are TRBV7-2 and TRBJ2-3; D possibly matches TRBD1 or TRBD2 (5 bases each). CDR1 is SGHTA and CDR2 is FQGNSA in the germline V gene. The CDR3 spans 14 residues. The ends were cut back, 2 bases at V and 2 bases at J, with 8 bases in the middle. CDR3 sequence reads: CASSLIGATDTQYF. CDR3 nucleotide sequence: TGTGCCAGCAGCTTAATCGGGGCCACAGATACGCAGTATTTT.

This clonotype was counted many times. The CDR3 bases are TGTGCCAGCTCAAACTCGAACACTGAAGCTTTCTTT. It translates to CASSNSNTEAFF. The chain recombines TRBV18 with TRBJ1-1, with unresolved D. The CDR3 sequence is 12 residues long. V was cut by 5 bases and J by 1 base, with 5 bases left in between. From germline, CDR1 is KGHSH and CDR2 LQKENI.

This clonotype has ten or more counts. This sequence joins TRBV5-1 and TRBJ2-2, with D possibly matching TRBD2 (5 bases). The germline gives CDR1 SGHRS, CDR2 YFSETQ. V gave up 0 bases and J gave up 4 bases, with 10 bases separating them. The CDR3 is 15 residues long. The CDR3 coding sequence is TGCGCCAGCAGCTTGGCTCCGGGAACCACCGGGGAGCTGTTTTTT. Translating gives CASSLAPGTTGELFF.

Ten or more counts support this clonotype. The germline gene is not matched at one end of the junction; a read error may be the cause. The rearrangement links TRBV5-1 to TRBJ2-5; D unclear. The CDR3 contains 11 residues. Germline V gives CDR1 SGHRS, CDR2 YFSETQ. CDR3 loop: CASSLVETQYF. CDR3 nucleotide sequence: TGTGCCAGCAGCTTAGTGGAGACCCAGTACTTC.

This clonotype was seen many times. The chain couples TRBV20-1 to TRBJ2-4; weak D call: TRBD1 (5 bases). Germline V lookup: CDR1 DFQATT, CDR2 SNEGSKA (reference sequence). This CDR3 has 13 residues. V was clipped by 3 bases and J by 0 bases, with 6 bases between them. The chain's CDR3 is CSASQGAKNIQYF. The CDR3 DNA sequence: TGCAGTGCTAGTCAGGGAGCCAAAAACATTCAGTACTTC.

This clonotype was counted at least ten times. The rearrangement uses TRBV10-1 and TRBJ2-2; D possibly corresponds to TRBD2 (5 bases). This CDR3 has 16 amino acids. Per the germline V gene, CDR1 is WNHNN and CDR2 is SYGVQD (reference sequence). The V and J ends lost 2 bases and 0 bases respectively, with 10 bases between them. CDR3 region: CASSEGLAANTGELFF. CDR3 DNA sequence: TGCGCCAGCAGTGAGGGCCTAGCAGCGAACACCGGGGAGCTGTTTTTT.

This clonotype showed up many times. The CDR3, as DNA: TGCGCCAGCAGCTTGGAACAGTCGAACACCGGGGAGCTGTTTTTT. Residues: CASSLEQSNTGELFF. The chain couples TRBV5-1 to TRBJ2-2; no firm D call. The CDR3 runs 15 residues. V was shortened by 0 bases and J by 0 bases, with 6 bases between the two germline ends. CDR1 SGHRS and CDR2 YFSETQ come from the germline V gene.

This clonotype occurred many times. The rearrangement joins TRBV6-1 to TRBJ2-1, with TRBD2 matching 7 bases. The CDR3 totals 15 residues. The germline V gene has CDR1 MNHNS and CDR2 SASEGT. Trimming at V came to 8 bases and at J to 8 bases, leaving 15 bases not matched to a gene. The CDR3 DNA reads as TGTGCCAGCCGACCCCCGGGACTAATCACCGATGAGCAGTTCTTC. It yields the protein CASRPPGLITDEQFF.

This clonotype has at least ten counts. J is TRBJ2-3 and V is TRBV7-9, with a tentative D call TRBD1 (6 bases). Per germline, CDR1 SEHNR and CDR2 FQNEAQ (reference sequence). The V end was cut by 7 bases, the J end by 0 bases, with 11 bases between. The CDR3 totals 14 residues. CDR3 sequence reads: CASTLDRSTDTQYF. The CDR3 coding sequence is TGTGCCAGCACTCTAGACAGGAGCACAGATACGCAGTATTTT.

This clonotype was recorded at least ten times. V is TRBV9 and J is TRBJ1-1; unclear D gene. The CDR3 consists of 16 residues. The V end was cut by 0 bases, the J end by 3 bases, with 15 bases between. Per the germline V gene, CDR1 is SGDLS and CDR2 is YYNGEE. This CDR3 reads CASSVVPRLKDTEAFF. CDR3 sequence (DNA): TGTGCCAGCAGCGTAGTCCCCCGCCTTAAGGACACTGAAGCTTTCTTT.

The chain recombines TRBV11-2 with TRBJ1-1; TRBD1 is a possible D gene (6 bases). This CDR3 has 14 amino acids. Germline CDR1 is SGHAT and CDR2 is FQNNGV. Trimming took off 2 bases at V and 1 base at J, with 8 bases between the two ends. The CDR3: CASSLIGGNTEAFF. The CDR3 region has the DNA TGTGCCAGCAGCTTAATAGGGGGGAACACTGAAGCTTTCTTT.

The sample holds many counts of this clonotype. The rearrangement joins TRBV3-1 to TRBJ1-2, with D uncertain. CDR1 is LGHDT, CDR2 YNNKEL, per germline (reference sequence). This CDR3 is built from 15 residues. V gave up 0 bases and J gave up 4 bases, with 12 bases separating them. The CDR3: CASSQDNVGSYGYTF. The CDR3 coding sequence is TGTGCCAGCAGCCAAGATAACGTGGGCTCCTATGGCTACACCTTC.

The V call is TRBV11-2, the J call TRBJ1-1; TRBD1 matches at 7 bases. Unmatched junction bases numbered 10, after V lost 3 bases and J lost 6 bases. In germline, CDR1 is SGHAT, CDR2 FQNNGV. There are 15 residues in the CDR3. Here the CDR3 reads CASSLGQSSLSEAFF. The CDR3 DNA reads TGTGCCAGCAGCTTGGGACAGAGTTCGCTGTCTGAAGCTTTCTTT. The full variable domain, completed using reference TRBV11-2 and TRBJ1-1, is EAGVAQSPRYKIIEKRQSVAFWCNPISGHATLYWYQQILGQGPKLLIQFQNNGVVDDSQLPKDRFSAERLKGVDSTLKIQPAKLEDSAVYLCASSLGQSSLSEAFFGQGTRLTVV.

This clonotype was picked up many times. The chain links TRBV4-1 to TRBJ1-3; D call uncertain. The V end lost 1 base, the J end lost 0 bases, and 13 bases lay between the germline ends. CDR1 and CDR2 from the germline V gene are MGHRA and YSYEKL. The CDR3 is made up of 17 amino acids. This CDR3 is CASSQGWATNSGNTIYF. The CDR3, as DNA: TGCGCCAGCAGCCAAGGTTGGGCAACAAACTCTGGAAACACCATATATTTT.

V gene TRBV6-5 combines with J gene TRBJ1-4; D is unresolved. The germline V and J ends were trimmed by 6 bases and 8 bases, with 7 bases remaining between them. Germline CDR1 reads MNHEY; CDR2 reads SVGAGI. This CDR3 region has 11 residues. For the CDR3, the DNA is TGTGCCAGCAGCCGTGGGGAAAAACTGTTTTTT. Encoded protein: CASSRGEKLFF.

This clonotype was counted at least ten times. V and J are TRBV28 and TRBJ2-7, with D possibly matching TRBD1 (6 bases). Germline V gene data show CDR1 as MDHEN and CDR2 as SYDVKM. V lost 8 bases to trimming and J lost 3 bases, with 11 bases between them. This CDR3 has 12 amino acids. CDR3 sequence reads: CASREGVYEQYF. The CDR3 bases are TGTGCCAGCCGCGAGGGGGTCTACGAGCAGTACTTC.

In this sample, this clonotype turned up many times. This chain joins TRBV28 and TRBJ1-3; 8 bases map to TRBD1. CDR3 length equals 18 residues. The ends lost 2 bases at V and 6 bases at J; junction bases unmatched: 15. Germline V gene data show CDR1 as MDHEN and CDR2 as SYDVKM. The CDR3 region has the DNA TGTGCCAGCAGTTTACGAAGCTACACGGGACAGGAGGAAAACACCATATATTTT. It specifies CASSLRSYTGQEENTIYF.

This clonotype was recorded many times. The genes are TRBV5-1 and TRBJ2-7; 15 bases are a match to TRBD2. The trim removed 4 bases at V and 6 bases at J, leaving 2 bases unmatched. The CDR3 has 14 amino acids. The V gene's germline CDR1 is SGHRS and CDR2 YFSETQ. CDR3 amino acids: CASSRTSGRGEQYF. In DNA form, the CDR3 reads TGCGCCAGCAGCCGGACTAGCGGGAGGGGCGAGCAGTACTTC.

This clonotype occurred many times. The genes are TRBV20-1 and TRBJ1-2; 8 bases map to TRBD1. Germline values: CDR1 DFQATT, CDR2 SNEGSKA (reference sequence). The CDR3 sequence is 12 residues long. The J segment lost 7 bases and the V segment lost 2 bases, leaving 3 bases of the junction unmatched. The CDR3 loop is CSARQGAGGYTF. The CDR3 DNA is TGCAGTGCTAGACAGGGGGCGGGTGGCTACACCTTC.